These T cell receptor beta chains were read from a single sample in a study of CD8 T cells in ankylosing spondylitis. Each CDR3 protein is one row after TCRdb ran MiXCR on the 5' RACE reads. This table has approximately 540,000 distinct CDR3 sequences, about 12% appearing once. The sample comprised blood, either unsorted or a sorted T cell fraction (not recorded which). The receptors originated from a male donor with ankylosing spondylitis. Each CDR3 is given with its conserved first and last residue. D genes are given only for firm matches. Where a row states a size, it is once, few, many or the class of an expanded clone; other rows omit it.

>TRBV20-1|TRBJ2-1|TRBD2|few
TGCAGTGCTAGAGATCCACTAGCGGGAACCAATAACAATGAGCAGTTCTTC
CSARDPLAGTNNNEQFF
>TRBV12-3/TRBV12-4|TRBJ2-1|TRBD2|NA
TGTGCCAGCAGTTTAGGCGGGAGGCGATACAATGAGCAGTTCTTC
CASSLGGRRYNEQFF
>TRBV15|TRBJ2-6|NA|NA
TGTGCCACCAGCAGCGATTTGTATCAGGTGTTGGCCAACGTCCTGACTTTC
CATSSDLYQVLANVLTF
>TRBV20-1|TRBJ2-5|NA|many
TGCAGTGCCACCAGTTCGGAGGGAGAGACCCAGTACTTC
CSATSSEGETQYF
>TRBV29-1|TRBJ2-7|TRBD1|many
TGCAGCGTAGAGGACAGGTTCTACGAGCAGTACTTC
CSVEDRFYEQYF
>TRBV29-1|TRBJ2-1|TRBD1|many
TGCAGCGCAACAGGGGGCAGGACCTACAATGAGCAGTTCTTC
CSATGGRTYNEQFF
>TRBV5-1|TRBJ2-3|TRBD2|NA
TGCGCCAGCAATTCAGGGTACGGACTAGCGGGGAGCACAGATACGCAGTATTTT
CASNSGYGLAGSTDTQYF
>TRBV7-2|TRBJ1-1|NA|few
TGTGCCAGCAACGGCCTAGGGGGGGTGGACACTGAAGCTTTCTTT
CASNGLGGVDTEAFF
>TRBV3-1|TRBJ1-5|NA|few
TGTGCCAGCAGCCAAGGCCACGTTCAGTCGTTTCAGCCCCAGCATTTT
CASSQGHVQSFQPQHF
>TRBV12-3/TRBV12-4|TRBJ1-1|TRBD1|few
TGTGCCAGCAGTTTAGAAGTCGGGACAGGACTTGACACTGAAGCTTTCTTT
CASSLEVGTGLDTEAFF
>TRBV6-6|TRBJ2-7|NA|few
TGTGCCAGCAGTTCCCGTCTCTCCTACGAGCAGTACTTC
CASSSRLSYEQYF
>TRBV20-1|TRBJ1-2|NA|NA
TGCAGTGCTAGTTACAGGGAATCTCAAAACTATGGCTACACCTTC
CSASYRESQNYGYTF
>TRBV6-2/TRBV6-3|TRBJ2-2|TRBD2|NA
TGTGCCAGCAGTTCCAATCGACTAGCGGGAGAGGCCGGGGAGCTGTTTTTT
CASSSNRLAGEAGELFF
>TRBV5-1|TRBJ2-1|NA|many
TGCGCCAGCAGCTTGCACCTTCCTATTGAGCAGTTCTTC
CASSLHLPIEQFF
>TRBV12-3/TRBV12-4|TRBJ2-6|TRBD2|few
TGTGCCAGCAGCCAGACTAGCGGGACATCTGGGGCCAACGTCCTGACTTTC
CASSQTSGTSGANVLTF
>TRBV7-2|TRBJ1-5|NA|many
TGTGCCAGCAGCTTAAAGGGGCGCAATCAGCCCCAGCATTTT
CASSLKGRNQPQHF
>TRBV11-2|TRBJ2-3|TRBD2|few
TGTGCCAGCATCCGAGGTCCCTACGGGAGGGGAGGAACAGATACGCAGTATTTT
CASIRGPYGRGGTDTQYF
>TRBV3-1|TRBJ1-5|NA|many
TGTGCCAGCAGCCACTGGGGGGGGAATCAGCCCCAGCATTTT
CASSHWGGNQPQHF
>TRBV6-1|TRBJ1-1|TRBD1|few
TGTGCCAGCAACAGGGGTCGCAATACTGAAGCTTTCTTT
CASNRGRNTEAFF
>TRBV15|TRBJ2-4|TRBD2|NA
TGTGCCACCAGCAGAGATCTGCTAGCGGGGTGGGACATTCAGTACTTC
CATSRDLLAGWDIQYF
>TRBV12-3/TRBV12-4|TRBJ1-2|NA|NA
TGTGCCAGCAGAAAACAGGGAGACTATGGCTACACCTTC
CASRKQGDYGYTF
>TRBV20-1|TRBJ2-1|TRBD2|NA
TGCAGTGCCTCATGGCTAGCGGGAGGGAGCTACAATGAGCAGTTCTTC
CSASWLAGGSYNEQFF
>TRBV7-9|TRBJ1-1|NA|few
TGTGCCAGCAGCTTTGTGTTAGAAGCTTTCTTT
CASSFVLEAFF
>TRBV29-1|TRBJ2-5|NA|few
TGCAGCGCCTATCGGAGGTACCAAGAGACCCAGTACTTC
CSAYRRYQETQYF
>TRBV3-1|TRBJ1-3|NA|NA
TGTGCCAGCAGCCCCGCTGTGGGAAACACCATATATTTT
CASSPAVGNTIYF
>TRBV11-2|TRBJ1-1|TRBD1|few
TGTGCCAGCAGCTCGTCGGACAGGGGAAACACTGAAGCTTTCTTT
CASSSSDRGNTEAFF
>TRBV11-1|TRBJ1-6|NA|NA
TGTGCCAGCAGCCCAACTTACCTTAGACAGGAAAGGAATTCACCCCTCCACTTT
CASSPTYLRQERNSPLHF
>TRBV10-3|TRBJ2-1|TRBD2|many
TGTGCCATCAGTGGTGGGACTAGCGGGAGGGCCTCTTACAATGAGCAGTTCTTC
CAISGGTSGRASYNEQFF
>TRBV20-1|TRBJ2-1|TRBD2|NA
TGCAGTGCTAGAGATTGGGCTAGCGGGAGGGCGCTAAATGAGCAGTTCTTC
CSARDWASGRALNEQFF
>TRBV20-1|TRBJ2-7|TRBD2|few
TGCAGTGCCCGGTGGGGCGGGAGCTCCTACGAGCAGTACTTC
CSARWGGSSYEQYF
>TRBV5-1|TRBJ1-1|TRBD1|few
TGCGCCGCCCAGGGGGACGCGGGACGGGCTTTCTTT
CAAQGDAGRAFF
>TRBV7-2|TRBJ2-3|TRBD2|many
TGTGCCAGCAGCTTAAGAGTAGCGGGAAGGACAGATACGCAGTATTTT
CASSLRVAGRTDTQYF
>TRBV3-1|TRBJ2-1|NA|many
TGTGCCAGCAGCCCTTTCGGGAATGAGCAGTTCTTC
CASSPFGNEQFF
>TRBV9|TRBJ1-2|NA|many
TGTGCCAGCAGCCCTGGCGTTACGGTGGACGGCTACACCTTC
CASSPGVTVDGYTF
>TRBV6-1|TRBJ1-1|NA|few
TGTGCCAGCAGTGAAGTAAGGGGGTCGTACACTGAAGCTTTCTTT
CASSEVRGSYTEAFF
>TRBV29-1|TRBJ1-3|NA|few
TGCAGTGCCCGCTTATCGGGGGGAAACACCATATATTTT
CSARLSGGNTIYF
>TRBV28|TRBJ2-5|TRBD2|few
TGTGCCAGCAGTTCGGCAGCGGGATTTCAAGAGACCCAGTACTTC
CASSSAAGFQETQYF
>TRBV6-1|TRBJ2-2|NA|NA
TGTGCCAGCAGTGAAACAGGCCAAAGGCCCAACACCGGGGAGCTGTTTTTT
CASSETGQRPNTGELFF
>TRBV5-1|TRBJ2-1|NA|many
TGCGCCAGCAGCTTGGCCGGGGGTAGCGGAGTCTACAATGAGCAGTTCTTC
CASSLAGGSGVYNEQFF
>TRBV4-2|TRBJ1-1|NA|few
TGTGCCAGCAGCCAAGAGGATCAGGGGAACACTGAAGCTTTCTTT
CASSQEDQGNTEAFF
>TRBV5-1|TRBJ2-5|NA|few
TGCGCCAGCAGCTTGGAGGGCCTCAGGGAGACCCAGTACTTC
CASSLEGLRETQYF
>TRBV7-8|TRBJ2-5|TRBD1|NA
TGTGCCAGCAGCCTTATAGGGACAGGCCAAGAGACCCAGTACTTC
CASSLIGTGQETQYF
>TRBV11-3|TRBJ2-5|NA|few
TGTGCCAGCAGCCGTCTTACAGGGCAAGAGACCCAGTACTTC
CASSRLTGQETQYF
>TRBV20-1|TRBJ2-7|TRBD2|few
TGCAGTGCCCTACTAGCGGGAGGATCCTACGAGCAGTACTTC
CSALLAGGSYEQYF
>TRBV29-1|TRBJ1-2|NA|few
TGCAGCGTAGGAGATACGACAGACTTCTATGGCTACACCTTC
CSVGDTTDFYGYTF
>TRBV4-2|TRBJ2-3|NA|many
TGTGCCAGCAGCCAAGGGGGAAGCACAGATACGCAGTATTTT
CASSQGGSTDTQYF
>TRBV7-2|TRBJ2-7|TRBD1|NA
TGTGCCAGCAGCTTCGACAGGGGAGCCTACGAGCAGTACTTC
CASSFDRGAYEQYF
>TRBV20-1|TRBJ2-1|NA|few
TGCAGTGTCGGGGACTCCATCGAGCAGTTCTTC
CSVGDSIEQFF
>TRBV20-1|TRBJ2-2|NA|NA
TGCAGTGCTAGAGTACTCGTCCCCACCGGGGAGCTGTTTTTT
CSARVLVPTGELFF
>TRBV2|TRBJ2-5|NA|NA
TGTGCCAGCAAAGGAGTTGGAGAGACCCAGTACTTC
CASKGVGETQYF
>TRBV12-3/TRBV12-4|TRBJ2-1|TRBD1|many
TGTGCCAGCAATTTGGACAGGGTCCCTGAGCAGTTCTTC
CASNLDRVPEQFF
>TRBV5-5|TRBJ1-3|NA|few
TGTGCCAGCAGCTTGGGGCCGACAGGATCTGGAAACACCATATATTTT
CASSLGPTGSGNTIYF
>TRBV5-1|TRBJ2-6|NA|many
TGCGCCAGCAGCGTGGGACCGGTCTCTGGGGCCAACGTCCTGACTTTC
CASSVGPVSGANVLTF
>TRBV7-2|TRBJ1-1|NA|few
TGTGCCAGCAGCCCCAGACAGGTGAACACTGAAGCTTTCTTT
CASSPRQVNTEAFF
>TRBV5-5|TRBJ1-2|TRBD1|few
TGTGCCAGCAGCTTAGACGGGACAGGGCAGGATGGCTACACCTTC
CASSLDGTGQDGYTF
>TRBV7-9|TRBJ2-1|TRBD1|NA
TGTGCCAGCAGTCCATGGTACAGGGGCGGACACAATGAGCAGTTCTTC
CASSPWYRGGHNEQFF
>TRBV15|TRBJ2-2|TRBD1|few
TGTGCCACCACCCGGACAGGATCGGCCGGGGAGCTGTTTTTT
CATTRTGSAGELFF